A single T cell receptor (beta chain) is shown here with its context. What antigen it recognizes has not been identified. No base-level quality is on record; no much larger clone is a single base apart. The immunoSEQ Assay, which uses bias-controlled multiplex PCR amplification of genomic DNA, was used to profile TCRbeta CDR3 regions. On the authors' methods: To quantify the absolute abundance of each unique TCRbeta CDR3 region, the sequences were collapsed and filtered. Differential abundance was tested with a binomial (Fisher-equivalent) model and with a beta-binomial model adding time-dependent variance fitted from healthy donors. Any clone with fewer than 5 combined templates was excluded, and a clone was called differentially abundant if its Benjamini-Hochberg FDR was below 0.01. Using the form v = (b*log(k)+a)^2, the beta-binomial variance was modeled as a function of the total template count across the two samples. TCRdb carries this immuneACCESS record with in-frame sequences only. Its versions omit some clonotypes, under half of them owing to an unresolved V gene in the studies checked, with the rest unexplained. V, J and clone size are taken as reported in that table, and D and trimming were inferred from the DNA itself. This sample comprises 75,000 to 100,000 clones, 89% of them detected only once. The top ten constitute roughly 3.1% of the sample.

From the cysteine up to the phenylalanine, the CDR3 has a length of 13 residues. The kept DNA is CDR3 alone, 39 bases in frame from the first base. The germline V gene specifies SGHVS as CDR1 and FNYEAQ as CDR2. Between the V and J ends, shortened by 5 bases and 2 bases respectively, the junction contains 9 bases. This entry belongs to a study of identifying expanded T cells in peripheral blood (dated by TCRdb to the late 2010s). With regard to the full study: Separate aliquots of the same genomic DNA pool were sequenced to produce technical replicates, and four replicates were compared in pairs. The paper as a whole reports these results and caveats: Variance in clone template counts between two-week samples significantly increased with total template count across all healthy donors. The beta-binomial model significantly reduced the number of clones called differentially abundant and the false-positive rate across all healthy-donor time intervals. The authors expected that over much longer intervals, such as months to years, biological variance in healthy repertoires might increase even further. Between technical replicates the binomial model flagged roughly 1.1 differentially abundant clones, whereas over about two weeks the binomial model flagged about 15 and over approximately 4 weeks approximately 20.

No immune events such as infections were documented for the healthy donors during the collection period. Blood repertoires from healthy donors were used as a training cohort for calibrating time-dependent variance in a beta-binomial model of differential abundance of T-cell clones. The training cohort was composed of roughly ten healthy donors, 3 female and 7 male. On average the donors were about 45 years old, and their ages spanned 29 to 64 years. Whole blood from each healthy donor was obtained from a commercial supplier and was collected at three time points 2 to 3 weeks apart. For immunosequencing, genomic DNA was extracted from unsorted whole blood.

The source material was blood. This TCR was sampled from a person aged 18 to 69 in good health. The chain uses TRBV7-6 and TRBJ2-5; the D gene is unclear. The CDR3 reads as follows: CASSLQVQETQYF. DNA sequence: TGTGCCAGCAGCCTGCAAGTTCAAGAGACCCAGTACTTC.